One TCR beta chain is described in this entry. This clone's antigen is unknown. Per-nucleotide qualities are absent, and no much larger clonotype sits a single base away. Libraries were built with the immunoSEQ multiplex PCR assay. Turning to the authors' computational methods: To diagnose cytomegalovirus status from the catalog of TCR beta chain sequences, a statistical classification framework was built. Entries here come from immuneACCESS through TCRdb and include only in-frame sequences with V and J called. Some clones fail to appear in such tables; in the studies checked, an unresolved V gene covers under half of the shortfall, and the cause of the remainder is unknown. D and trimming were read from the DNA, whereas the V and J calls and clone size are those reported in that table. This sample gives about 56,000 clones in total; roughly 93% of them show up just once. The ten biggest clones cover 1.7% of the sample.

These data are taken from a study of cytomegalovirus exposure and HLA in healthy donors (dated by TCRdb to the late 2010s). Notes on the research overall: According to a later analysis, one platform produced both the 120 validation repertoires and the 720 or so repertoires of the first cohort. The aim of the study was to test whether cataloging public T cell receptors could identify signatures of past pathogen exposure. A separate validation cohort of roughly 120 different subjects was used in addition to the approximately 700-subject first cohort. To predict cytomegalovirus infection status, the study combined high-throughput TCR immunosequencing, statistical association of individual TCRs with disease status, and machine learning.

The donors were included in the validation cohort of roughly 130 subjects, a group kept apart from the roughly 700-subject first cohort. Overall study outcomes, separate from this receptor: A later analysis found that TCRs clustered in the first cohort also tended to co-occur in the roughly 120 validation repertoires, with 94% of cluster scores above 0. Most TCR sequences were observed very rarely across donors, whereas some public TCRs were present in many individuals. A few of the identified cytomegalovirus-associated TCR beta chains were confirmed in vitro to be specific for cytomegalovirus antigens. Cytomegalovirus status was reported to be diagnosed by the classifier with high specificity and sensitivity in both the original and validation cohorts. The authors suggested that the approach could potentially be extended to other disease states and immunological phenotypes. The study listed over 150 TCR beta chains as associated with cytomegalovirus. All 120 repertoires were used to score co-occurrence in the validation cohort in a later analysis, because that analysis had no HLA typing for the cohort.

The CDR1 and CDR2 encoded by the germline V gene are LGHNA and YSLEER. The CDR3 numbers 15 residues from cysteine through phenylalanine. The retained sequence is limited to the CDR3, 45 bases, with the frame set at the first base. After removal of 4 bases from V and 2 bases from J, the junction retains 6 bases not matched to a gene. This TCR derives from a woman in her late teens or twenties in good health and CMV-seropositive. This chain is built from TRBV4-3 and TRBJ2-3, and TRBD1 aligns with 7 junction nucleotides. The sample comprised PBMCs. The CDR3 corresponds to CASSPSQGFTDTQYF. The base sequence is TGCGCCAGCAGCCCTTCACAGGGGTTCACAGATACGCAGTATTTT.